This TCR beta chain is drawn from a study of T cells after yellow fever vaccination. This clonotype was seen many times. Using its own MiXCR run on the 5' RACE reads, TCRdb lists one record per CDR3 protein. The sample has some 160,000 distinct CDR3 sequences, roughly a tenth seen once; the top ten hold about 40%. The CDR3 spans 12 residues. CDR1 is SGHAT and CDR2 is FQNNGV in the germline V gene. The V gene lost 4 bases and the J gene lost 5 bases, with 9 bases spanning the gap. This sequence originates from a man between 18 and 35 years old who received the YFV17D yellow fever vaccine. Sequenced material: CD8+ T cells sorted from PBMCs, taken 45 days after the yellow fever booster vaccination. The chain employs TRBV11-2 and TRBJ2-7; perhaps TRBD1 as D (6 bases). The CDR3 coding sequence is TGTGCCAGCAGCTCAACAGGGAACGAGCAGTACGTC. Protein product: CASSSTGNEQYV.